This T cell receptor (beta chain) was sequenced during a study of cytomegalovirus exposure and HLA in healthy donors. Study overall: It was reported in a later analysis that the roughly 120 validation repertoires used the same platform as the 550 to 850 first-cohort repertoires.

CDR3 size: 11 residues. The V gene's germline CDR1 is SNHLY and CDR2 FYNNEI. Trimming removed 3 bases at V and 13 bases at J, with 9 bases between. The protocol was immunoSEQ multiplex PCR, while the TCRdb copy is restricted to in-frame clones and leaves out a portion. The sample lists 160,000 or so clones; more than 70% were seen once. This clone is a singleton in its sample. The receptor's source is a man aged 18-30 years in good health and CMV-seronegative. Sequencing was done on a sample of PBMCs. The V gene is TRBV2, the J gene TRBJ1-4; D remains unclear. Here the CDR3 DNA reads TGTGCCAGCAGTGACAGGAAATCACTGTTTTTT. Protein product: CASSDRKSLFF.